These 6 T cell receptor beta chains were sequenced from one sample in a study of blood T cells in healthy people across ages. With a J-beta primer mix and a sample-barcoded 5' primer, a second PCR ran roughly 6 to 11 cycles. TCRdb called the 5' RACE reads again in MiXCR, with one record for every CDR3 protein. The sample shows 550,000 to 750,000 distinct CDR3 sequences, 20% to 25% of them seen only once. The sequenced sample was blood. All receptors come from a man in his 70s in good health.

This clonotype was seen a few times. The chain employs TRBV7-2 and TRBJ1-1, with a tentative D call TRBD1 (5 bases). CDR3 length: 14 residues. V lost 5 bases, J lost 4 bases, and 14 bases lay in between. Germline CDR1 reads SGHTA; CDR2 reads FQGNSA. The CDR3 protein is CASSPHPGRTEAFF. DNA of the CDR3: TGTGCCAGCAGCCCACACCCAGGGCGCACTGAAGCTTTCTTT.

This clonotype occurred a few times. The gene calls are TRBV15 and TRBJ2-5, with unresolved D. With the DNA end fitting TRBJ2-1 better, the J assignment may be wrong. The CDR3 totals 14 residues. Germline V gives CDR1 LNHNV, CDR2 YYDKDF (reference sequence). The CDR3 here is CATRLPDSRNEQFF. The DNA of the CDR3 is TGTGCCACCAGACTTCCCGATAGCCGCAATGAGCAGTTCTTC.

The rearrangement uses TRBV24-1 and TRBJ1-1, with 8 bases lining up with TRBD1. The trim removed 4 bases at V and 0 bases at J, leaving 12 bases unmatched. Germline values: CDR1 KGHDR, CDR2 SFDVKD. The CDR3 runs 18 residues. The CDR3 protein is CATSEGRQGTGLNTEAFF. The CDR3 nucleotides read TGTGCCACCAGTGAGGGTAGACAGGGGACGGGCTTGAACACTGAAGCTTTCTTT.

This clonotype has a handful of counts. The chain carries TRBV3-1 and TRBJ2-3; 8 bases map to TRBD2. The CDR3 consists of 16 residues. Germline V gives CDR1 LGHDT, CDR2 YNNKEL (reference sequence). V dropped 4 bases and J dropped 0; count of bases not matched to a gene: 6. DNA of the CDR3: TGTGCCAGCAGCCCCGGGATAGCGGGGAGCACAGATACGCAGTATTTT. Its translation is CASSPGIAGSTDTQYF.

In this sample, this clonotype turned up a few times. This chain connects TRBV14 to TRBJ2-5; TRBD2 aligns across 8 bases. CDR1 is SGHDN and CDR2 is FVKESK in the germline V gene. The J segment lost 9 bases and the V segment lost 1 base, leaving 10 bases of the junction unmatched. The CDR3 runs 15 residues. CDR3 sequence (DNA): TGTGCCAGCAGCCAAGTAGCGGGAAGAGCTTCGGCCCAGTACTTC. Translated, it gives CASSQVAGRASAQYF.

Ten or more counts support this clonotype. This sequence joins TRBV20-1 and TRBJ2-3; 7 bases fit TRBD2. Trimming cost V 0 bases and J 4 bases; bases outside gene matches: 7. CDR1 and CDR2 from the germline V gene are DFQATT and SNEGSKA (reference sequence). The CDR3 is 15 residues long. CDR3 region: CSARERAGVPDTQYF. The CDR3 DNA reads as TGCAGTGCTAGAGAAAGGGCGGGAGTGCCAGATACGCAGTATTTT.